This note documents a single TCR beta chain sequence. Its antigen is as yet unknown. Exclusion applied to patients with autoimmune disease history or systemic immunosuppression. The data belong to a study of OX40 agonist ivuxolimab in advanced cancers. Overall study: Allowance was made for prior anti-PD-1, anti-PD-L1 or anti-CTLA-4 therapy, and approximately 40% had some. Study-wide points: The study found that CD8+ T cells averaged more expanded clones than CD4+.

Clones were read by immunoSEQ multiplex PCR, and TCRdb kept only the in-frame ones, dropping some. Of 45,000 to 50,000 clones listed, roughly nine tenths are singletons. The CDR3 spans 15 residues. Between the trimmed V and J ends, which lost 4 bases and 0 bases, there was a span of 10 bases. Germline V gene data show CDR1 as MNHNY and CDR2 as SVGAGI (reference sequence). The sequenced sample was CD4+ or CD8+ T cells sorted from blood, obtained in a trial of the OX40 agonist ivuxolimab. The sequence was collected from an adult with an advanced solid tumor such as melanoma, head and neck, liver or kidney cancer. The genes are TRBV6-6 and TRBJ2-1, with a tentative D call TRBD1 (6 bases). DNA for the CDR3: TGTGCCAGCAGTTTTGAGGGGGACTCCTACAATGAGCAGTTCTTC. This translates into CASSFEGDSYNEQFF.